A selection of T cell receptor beta chains follows, all from one sample in a study of T cells expressing NK-cell markers. From its re-call of the 5' RACE reads, TCRdb lists each CDR3 protein once, without DNA. The sample shows about 550,000 distinct CDR3 sequences, and 3.5% to 4.5% sits with its ten largest clones. The sample consisted of blood T cells: a sorted CD56 or NKG2C T cell subset, CD4+ or CD8+ T cells, or bulk PBMC T cells (not recorded which). The receptors were gathered from a man aged 18 to 29 in good health. The CDR3 runs from the conserved cysteine through the conserved F or W.

>TRBJ1-6|TRBV5-1
CASSLAVENSPLHF
>TRBJ2-5|TRBV29-1
CSVARGTSPRGETQYF
>TRBJ2-7|TRBV7-2
CASSSRGNSFSYEQYF
>TRBJ1-3|TRBV10-2
CASSESRLAVPTSGNTIYF
>TRBJ1-4|TRBV7-8
CASSFPGIGEKLFF
>TRBJ2-1|TRBV5-1
CASSLGQGNYYYYNEQFF
>TRBJ2-4|TRBV6-1
CASKPGTVNIQYF
>TRBJ1-1|TRBV30
CAWSTGQFEDTEAFF
>TRBJ2-3|TRBV27
CASSLSFPTDTQYF
>TRBJ2-3|TRBV20-1
CSARDPTGNPDTQYF
>TRBJ1-5|TRBV20-1
CSARVQGGVWDQPQHF
>TRBJ2-1|TRBV30
CAWSVGQDGNEQFF
>TRBJ2-3|TRBV20-1
CSAWVGLAGADTQYF
>TRBJ2-1|TRBV7-3
CASSFSPDEQFF
>TRBJ2-1|TRBV7-2
CASSLVQGLSYNEQFF
>TRBJ2-3|TRBV5-1
CASSLASPSGSGDTQYF
>TRBJ2-7|TRBV25-1
CASREAGSYEQYF
>TRBJ1-2|TRBV20-1
CSAWRTDNGYTF
>TRBJ2-7|TRBV5-1
CASSFPSGQDPFYEQYF
>TRBJ2-1|TRBV25-1
CASSEGGRGNEQFF
>TRBJ2-3|TRBV24-1
CATSDYAGLSTDTQYF
>TRBJ1-1|TRBV5-1
CASSLFPGGTEAFF
>TRBJ2-1|TRBV7-8
CASSLESGLFYNEQFF
>TRBJ2-7|TRBV7-2
CASRVDSSYEQYF
>TRBJ2-1|TRBV5-1
CASSLESGRQFF
>TRBJ2-1|TRBV20-1
CSASVSRRQFF
>TRBJ2-7|TRBV6-5
CASSYSGPASPLAGVTYF
>TRBJ2-5|TRBV18
CASSPPAARYQETQYF
>TRBJ2-1|TRBV20-1
CSARSGIREQFF
>TRBJ2-3|TRBV5-1
CASSLAPFDTQYF
>TRBJ1-2|TRBV5-6
CASSFQGPSRNGYTF
>TRBJ2-3|TRBV6-1
CASSRSGLAGGDTQYF
>TRBJ1-1|TRBV29-1
CSVGTRDKVPEAFF
>TRBJ2-2|TRBV15
CATSITIAGPNTGELFF